These 2 T cell receptor beta chains were sequenced from one sample in a study of radiation and T cells in renal cell carcinoma. Sequenced by immunoSEQ multiplex PCR; TCRdb stores in-frame clones only, minus some. The sample includes 95,000 to 150,000 clones, around 80% of them seen just once. Documented time point: baseline pretreatment blood. Treatment in this sample: 15 Gy SBRT to primary tumor, nephrectomy 4 weeks later. The input for sequencing was blood, taken from a patient whose treatment included radiotherapy and nephrectomy. The receptors were gathered from an older woman with renal cell carcinoma.

The chain uses TRBV10-1 and TRBJ2-7; 7 nucleotides match TRBD1. Germline-derived CDR1 and CDR2 are WNHNN and SYGVQD (reference sequence). Trimming removed 4 bases from V and 0 bases from J; junction bases left unmatched: 6. The CDR3 covers 15 residues. For the CDR3, the DNA is TGCGCCAGCAGTGTAGGACAGGCCAGCTCCTACGAGCAGTACTTC. Amino acids: CASSVGQASSYEQYF.

The rearrangement links TRBV5-1 to TRBJ1-1; D remains unclear. The CDR3 sequence is 14 residues long. The germline gives CDR1 SGHRS, CDR2 YFSETQ. V was trimmed by 0 bases and J by 1 base, leaving 7 bases between them. CDR3 residues: CASSLAGGNTEAFF. The CDR3 DNA reads as TGCGCCAGCAGCTTGGCCGGAGGGAACACTGAAGCTTTCTTT.